The text below deals with one TCR beta chain. Its specificity is not known. One end of the junction is discordant with germline, which a read error may explain. CDR1 and CDR2 (germline): SSHAT, FNYEAQ (reference sequence). CDR3 length: 13 residues. This record comes from a study of cytomegalovirus exposure and HLA in healthy donors. Study as a whole: Earlier, 117 million unique TCR beta sequences were recovered from roughly 170 million T cells by an analysis. Study observations and caveats: Reportedly, HLA-A and HLA-B alleles of most subjects were accurately predicted from TCR beta.

This PCR relied on a set of 60 Vbeta primers and 13 Jbeta primers. Generated by immunoSEQ multiplex PCR, the TCRdb table keeps only in-frame clones and is missing some. The top ten hold 1.3% of the sample, which has under 250,000 clones, approximately 81% seen once. The chain uses TRBV7-7 and TRBJ2-5; 8 positions match TRBD2. The sequenced sample consisted of PBMCs. The source of this sequence is a human donor in good health. The DNA for the CDR3 is TGTGCTAGCAGCACCGGGGGGGAAATCACCCAGTACTTC. It is translated as CASSTGGEITQYF. The complete variable domain, with remaining parts taken from reference TRBV7-7 and TRBJ2-5, reads GAGVSQSPRYKVTKRGQDVTLRCDPISSHATLYWYQQALGQGPEFLTYFNYEAQPDKSGLPSDRFSAERPEGSISTLTIQRTEQRDSAMYRCASSTGGEITQYFGPGTRLLVL.